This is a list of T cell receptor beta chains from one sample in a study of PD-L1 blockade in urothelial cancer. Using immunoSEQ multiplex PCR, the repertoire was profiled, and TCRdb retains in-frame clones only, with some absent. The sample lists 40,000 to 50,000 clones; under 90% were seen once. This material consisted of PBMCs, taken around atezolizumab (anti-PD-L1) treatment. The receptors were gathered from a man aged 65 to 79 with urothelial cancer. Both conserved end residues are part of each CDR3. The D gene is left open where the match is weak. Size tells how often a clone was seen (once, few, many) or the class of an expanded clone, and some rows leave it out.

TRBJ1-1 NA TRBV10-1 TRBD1 TGCGCCAAACAGGGGACCCAATTTGAAGCTTTCTTT CAKQGTQFEAFF
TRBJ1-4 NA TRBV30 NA TGTGCCTGGAGGTCTCTGGGGGGAACACTGTTTTTT CAWRSLGGTLFF
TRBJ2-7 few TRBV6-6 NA TGTGCCAGCAGTTACCTCTACGAGCAGTACTTC CASSYLYEQYF
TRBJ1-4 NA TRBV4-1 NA TGCGCCAGCAGCCAAGCCGCGGGGATCCTGTTTTTT CASSQAAGILFF
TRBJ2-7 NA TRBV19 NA TGTGCCAGTAGTATAGAAAAGAAAGCTGGCGAGCAGTACTTC CASSIEKKAGEQYF
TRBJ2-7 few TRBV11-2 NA TGTGCCAGCAGCTTAGGGAGGGAGCAGTACTTC CASSLGREQYF
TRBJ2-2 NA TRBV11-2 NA TGTGCCAGCAGCTTACTGCGGGATGACGGGGAGCTGTTTTTT CASSLLRDDGELFF
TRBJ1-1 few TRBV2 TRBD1 TGTGCCAGCAGTCTTCAGGGGGTCCGGAACACTGAAGCTTTCTTT CASSLQGVRNTEAFF
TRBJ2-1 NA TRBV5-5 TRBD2 TGTGCCAGCAGCTTGACGGCGGGAGGCCGGTATGAGCAGTTCTTC CASSLTAGGRYEQFF
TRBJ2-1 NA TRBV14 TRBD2 TGTGCCAGCAGCCAAGACCCAGCGGGGGGTACCTACAATGAGCAGTTCTTC CASSQDPAGGTYNEQFF
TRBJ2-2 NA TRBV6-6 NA TGTGCCAGCAGCGTCCGGGTCGGGGAGCTGTTTTTT CASSVRVGELFF
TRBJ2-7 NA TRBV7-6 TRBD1 TGTGCCAGCAGCCCTACAGGGGCCGGCTACGAGCAGTACTTC CASSPTGAGYEQYF
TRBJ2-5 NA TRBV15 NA TGTGCCACCAGCAGAGGGGCAGGCGAAGAGACCCAGTACTTC CATSRGAGEETQYF
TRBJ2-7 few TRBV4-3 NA TGCGCCAGCAGCGCCACGGGTACCTACGAGCAGTACTTC CASSATGTYEQYF
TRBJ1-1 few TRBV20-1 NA TGCAGTGGCCCGTCGGGAACTGAAGCTTTCTTT CSGPSGTEAFF
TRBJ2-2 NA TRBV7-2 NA TGTGCCAGCAGACGCTCTCAGGGAACCGGGGAGCTGTTTTTT CASRRSQGTGELFF
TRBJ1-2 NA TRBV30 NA TGTGCCTGGAGTCCTCTTCAGGGGCGATCGGGCTACACCTTC CAWSPLQGRSGYTF
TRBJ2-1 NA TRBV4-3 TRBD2 TGCGCCAGCAGCCCCGGACTAGTTTACAATGAGCAGTTCTTC CASSPGLVYNEQFF
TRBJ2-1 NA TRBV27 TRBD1 TGTGCCAGCAGCGGACAGGATTACAATGAGCAGTTCTTC CASSGQDYNEQFF
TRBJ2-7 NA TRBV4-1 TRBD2 TGCGCCAGCAGCCAAGACATGCTAGCGGGCGAGCAGTACTTC CASSQDMLAGEQYF
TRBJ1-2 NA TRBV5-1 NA TGCGCCAGCAGCTTGGATGTAGCTGGAGGGCCTAACTATGGCTACACCTTC CASSLDVAGGPNYGYTF
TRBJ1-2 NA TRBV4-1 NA TGCGCCAGCAGCCAAGATAGGGTATCAGGAGGCGGCTACACCTTC CASSQDRVSGGGYTF
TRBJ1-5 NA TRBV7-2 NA TGTGCCAGCAGCTTAAGGCCCCTCTTCGACACGAGGGAGGGGCCCCAGCATTTT CASSLRPLFDTREGPQHF
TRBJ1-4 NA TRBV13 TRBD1 TGTGCCAGCAGCCCAAACAGGGGTCGTGGGGAAAAACTGTTTTTT CASSPNRGRGEKLFF
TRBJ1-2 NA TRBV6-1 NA TGTGCCAGCAGTGAACGGAGCACCCCTAACTATGGCTACACCTTC CASSERSTPNYGYTF
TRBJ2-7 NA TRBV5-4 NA TGTGCCAGCAGCTTGGGGGGTGGGGCTAAGCCCGCCTACGAGCAGTACTTC CASSLGGGAKPAYEQYF
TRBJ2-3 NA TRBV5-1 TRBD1 TGCGCCAGCACGGGGACAGGGGTTTTGGGCACAGATACGCAGTATTTT CASTGTGVLGTDTQYF
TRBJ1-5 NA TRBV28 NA TGTGCCAGCAGAATTGCAGGGCATAGCAATCAGCCCCAGCATTTT CASRIAGHSNQPQHF
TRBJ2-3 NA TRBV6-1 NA TGTGCCAGCAGCGGCACGGGGGATACGCAGTATTTT CASSGTGDTQYF
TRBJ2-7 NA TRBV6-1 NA TGTGCCAGCAGTGGCGACAGGCCCGAGCAGTACTTC CASSGDRPEQYF
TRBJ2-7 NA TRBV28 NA TGTGCCAGCAGGGAGGGATACGAGCAGTACTTC CASREGYEQYF
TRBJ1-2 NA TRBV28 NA TGTGCCAGCAGTTTGCCCAGGGTGAACTATGGCTACACCTTC CASSLPRVNYGYTF
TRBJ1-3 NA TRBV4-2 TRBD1 TGTGCCAGCAGCCAAGATGGGGCAGGGGGGACGGGAAACACCATATATTTT CASSQDGAGGTGNTIYF
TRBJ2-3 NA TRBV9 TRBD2 TGTGCCAGCAGCGTATCTAGCGGGGGATTCACAGATACGCAGTATTTT CASSVSSGGFTDTQYF
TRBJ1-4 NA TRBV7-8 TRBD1 TGTGCCAGCAGCTTTACAGGGGGACTCTCTAATGAAAAACTGTTTTTT CASSFTGGLSNEKLFF
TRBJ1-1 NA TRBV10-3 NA TGTGCCATCAGTGAAGTGGGGGGAACGGCAGCTTTCTTT CAISEVGGTAAFF
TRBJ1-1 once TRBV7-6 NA TGTGCCAGCAGCTTATCCCAGCGAACTGAAGCTTTCTTT CASSLSQRTEAFF
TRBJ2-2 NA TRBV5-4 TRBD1 TGTGCCAGCAGCATGGGACAGCAGAACACCGGGGAGCTGTTTTTT CASSMGQQNTGELFF
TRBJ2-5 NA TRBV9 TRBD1 TGTGCCAGCAGCACCGCAGGGGGCGCGGGGGAGACCCAGTACTTC CASSTAGGAGETQYF
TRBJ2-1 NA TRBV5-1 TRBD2 TGCGCCAGCAGCCCGCTGGGAGGCGGGGGGGCAGGGGAGCAGTTCTTC CASSPLGGGGAGEQFF
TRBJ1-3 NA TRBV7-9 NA TGTGCCAGCAGCCAGACAGAGGACACCATATATTTT CASSQTEDTIYF
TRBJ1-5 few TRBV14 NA TGTGCCAGCAGCCGGACAGCAGGTCAGCCCCAGCATTTT CASSRTAGQPQHF